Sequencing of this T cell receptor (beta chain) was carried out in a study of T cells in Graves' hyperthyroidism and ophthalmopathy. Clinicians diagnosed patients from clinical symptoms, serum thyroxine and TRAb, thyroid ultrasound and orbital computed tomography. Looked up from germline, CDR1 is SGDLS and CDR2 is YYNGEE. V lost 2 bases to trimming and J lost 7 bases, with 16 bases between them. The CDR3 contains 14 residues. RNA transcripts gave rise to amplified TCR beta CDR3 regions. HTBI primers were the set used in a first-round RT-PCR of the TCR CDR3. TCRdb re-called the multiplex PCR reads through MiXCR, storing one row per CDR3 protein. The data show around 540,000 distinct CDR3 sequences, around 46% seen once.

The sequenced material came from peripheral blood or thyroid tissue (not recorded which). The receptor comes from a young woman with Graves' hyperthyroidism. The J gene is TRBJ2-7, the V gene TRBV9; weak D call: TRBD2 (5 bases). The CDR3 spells CASSVDGGLGEQYF. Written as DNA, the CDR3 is TGTGCCAGCAGCGTGGACGGAGGCTTAGGGGAGCAGTACTTC.